Presented here are 11 T cell receptor beta chains from one specimen sequenced in a study of control samples from healthy donors and cancer patients. Using immunoSEQ multiplex PCR, the repertoire was profiled, and TCRdb retains in-frame clones only, with some absent. The table has 78,000 or so clones, roughly 87% seen once. The sequenced material came from blood. These receptors were collected from a woman in her forties or fifties in good health.

The chain carries TRBV28 and TRBJ1-3; tentative D call: TRBD1 (6 bases). V lost 3 bases and J 2 bases, leaving 8 bases between the germline ends. CDR1 is MDHEN, CDR2 SYDVKM, per germline. The CDR3 consists of 14 residues. The chain's CDR3 is CASSFRGPGNTIYF. The DNA of the CDR3 is TGTGCCAGCAGTTTTCGGGGGCCTGGAAACACCATATATTTT.

A few counts support this clone. The chain has TRBV11-2 and TRBJ2-7; weak D call: TRBD1 (6 bases). The CDR3 consists of 15 residues. Between the trimmed V and J ends, which lost 5 bases and 4 bases, there was a span of 18 bases. Germline assignment: CDR1 SGHAT and CDR2 FQNNGV. CDR3 sequence reads: CASSTYKGVSYEQYF. The CDR3 bases are TGTGCCAGCAGCACCTATAAGGGGGTATCTTACGAGCAGTACTTC.

The rearrangement uses TRBV5-1 and TRBJ2-2; TRBD1 or TRBD2 may be the D gene (5 bases each). V was pared by 4 bases and J by 4 bases, with 11 bases between. Looked up from germline, CDR1 is SGHRS and CDR2 is YFSETQ. This CDR3 spans 14 amino acids. CDR3 loop: CASSGGRLTGELFF. The CDR3 DNA follows: TGCGCCAGCAGCGGGGGTCGTCTCACCGGGGAGCTGTTTTTT. Variable domain in full (rest from reference TRBV5-1 and TRBJ2-2): KAGVTQTPRYLIKTRGQQVTLSCSPISGHRSVSWYQQTPGQGLQFLFEYFSETQRNKGNFPGRFSGRQFSNSRSEMNVSTLELGDSALYLCASSGGRLTGELFFGEGSRLTVL.

This clone was found once. V gene TRBV30 combines with J gene TRBJ1-6; perhaps TRBD1 as D (5 bases). This CDR3 region has 16 residues. V gave up 5 bases and J gave up 0 bases, with 14 bases separating them. The germline CDR1 and CDR2 sequences are GTSNPN and SVGIG (reference sequence). DNA of the CDR3: TGTGCCTGGCGGGGGTTTCTCAACTCCTATAATTCACCCCTCCACTTT. This sequence encodes CAWRGFLNSYNSPLHF. Full variable domain (outside the CDR3, taken from reference TRBV30 and TRBJ1-6): SQTIHQWPATLVQPVGSPLSLECTVEGTSNPNLYWYRQAAGRGLQLLFYSVGIGQISSEVPQNLSASRPQDRQFILSSKKLLLSDSGFYLCAWRGFLNSYNSPLHFGNGTRLTVT.

The J gene is TRBJ1-2, the V gene TRBV30; D might be TRBD1 (6 bases). There are 15 residues in the CDR3. V lost 2 bases and J lost 1, with 14 bases in between. CDR1 and CDR2 from the germline V gene are GTSNPN and SVGIG (reference sequence). As DNA, the CDR3 is TGTGCCTGGAGTCGCGGGACAAATCGTAACTATGGCTACACCTTC. It codes for CAWSRGTNRNYGYTF.

CDR3 sequence (DNA): TGCGCCAGCAGCTCTTCCCACCCCCAAGAGACCCAGTACTTC. The encoded protein is CASSSSHPQETQYF. The chain joins TRBV4-1 to TRBJ2-5, with D unresolved. V was pared by 5 bases and J by 1 base, with 11 bases between. The CDR3 covers 14 residues. CDR1 MGHRA and CDR2 YSYEKL come from the germline V gene.

The chain links TRBV7-3 to TRBJ2-1; 10 bases fit TRBD2. With 4 bases clipped from V and 4 bases from J, the junction kept 7 bases outside the gene matches. The CDR3 sequence is 16 residues long. Germline values: CDR1 SGHTA, CDR2 FQGTGA. CDR3 nucleotide sequence: TGTGCCAGCAGCTCCACTAGACTAGCGGGTTACAATGAGCAGTTCTTC. This codes for CASSSTRLAGYNEQFF.

In this sample, this clone turned up once. V and J are TRBV9 and TRBJ1-6, with D uncertain. Germline CDR1 is SGDLS and CDR2 is YYNGEE. V was cut by 10 bases and J by 9 bases, with 5 bases left in between. This CDR3 spans 9 amino acids. CDR3 sequence (DNA): TGTGCCGGTTCTTCACCCCTCCACTTT. This translates into CAGSSPLHF.

The rearrangement uses TRBV5-4 and TRBJ2-1; 10 nucleotides match TRBD2. The CDR3 runs to 15 residues. CDR1 is SGHNT, CDR2 YYREEE, per germline (reference sequence). J lost 9 bases, V lost 1 base, and 7 bases had no gene match. Here the CDR3 DNA reads TGTGCCAGCAGCTTGTTTGCTAGCGGGAGTAGTGAGCAGTTCTTC. It codes for CASSLFASGSSEQFF.

The chain recombines TRBV5-1 with TRBJ2-1; no firm D call. This CDR3 contains 15 residues. The germline gives CDR1 SGHRS, CDR2 YFSETQ. The V end was cut by 3 bases, the J end by 0 bases, with 10 bases between. For the CDR3, the DNA is TGCGCCAGCAGCTCCATGGCTGGCTCCTACAATGAGCAGTTCTTC. Translated, it gives CASSSMAGSYNEQFF. The variable domain in full, with the rest retrieved from reference TRBV5-1 and TRBJ2-1, is KAGVTQTPRYLIKTRGQQVTLSCSPISGHRSVSWYQQTPGQGLQFLFEYFSETQRNKGNFPGRFSGRQFSNSRSEMNVSTLELGDSALYLCASSSMAGSYNEQFFGPGTRLTVL.

This clone showed up just once. The rearrangement links TRBV5-6 to TRBJ2-2; perhaps TRBD1 as D (7 bases). Germline V CDR1 and CDR2: SGHDT, YYEEEE. This CDR3 is 16 amino acids long. Trimming took off 1 base at V and 6 bases at J, with 16 bases between the two ends. The CDR3 reads CASSLRASRGAGELFF. Written as DNA, the CDR3 is TGTGCCAGCAGCTTGAGGGCATCCAGGGGGGCCGGGGAGCTGTTTTTT.